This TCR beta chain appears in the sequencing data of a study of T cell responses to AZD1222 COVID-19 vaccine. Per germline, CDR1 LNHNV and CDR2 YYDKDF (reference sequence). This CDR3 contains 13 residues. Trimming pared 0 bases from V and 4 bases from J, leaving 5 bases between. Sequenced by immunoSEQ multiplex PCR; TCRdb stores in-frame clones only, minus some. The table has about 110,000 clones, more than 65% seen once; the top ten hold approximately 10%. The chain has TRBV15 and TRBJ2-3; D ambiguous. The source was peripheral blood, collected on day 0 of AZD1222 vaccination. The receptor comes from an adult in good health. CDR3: CATSRDLPDTQYF. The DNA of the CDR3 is TGTGCCACCAGCAGAGATTTGCCAGATACGCAGTATTTT.